The 3 T cell receptor beta chains reported below all come from one sample, sequenced in a study of blood T cells in healthy people across ages. PCR was performed a second time for about 7 to 11 cycles using a sample-barcoded 5' primer and a J-beta primer mix. TCRdb re-called the 5' RACE reads with MiXCR, one entry per CDR3 protein. The sample holds around 820,000 distinct CDR3 sequences, just under 25% seen once. The data were also submitted as part of a second study, on T cells of mothers and their children.

The sample consisted of blood. These TCRs come from a boy younger than 18 in good health.

The chain employs TRBV7-2 and TRBJ2-1; 11 bases line up with TRBD2. CDR3 length: 15 amino acids. Germline CDR1 SGHTA, CDR2 FQGNSA. Unmatched junction bases numbered 4, after V lost 2 bases and J lost 7 bases. The CDR3 here is CASSLQIAGGNEQFF. Written as DNA, the CDR3 is TGTGCCAGCAGCTTACAGATAGCGGGAGGGAATGAGCAGTTCTTC.

This chain joins TRBV18 and TRBJ2-2; the D gene is possibly TRBD1 (6 bases). The CDR3 is 16 amino acids. V lost 3 bases to trimming and J lost 2 bases, with 13 bases between them. The germline V gene encodes CDR1 KGHSH and CDR2 LQKENI. CDR3 sequence reads: CASSPIQGRNTGELFF. CDR3 bases: TGTGCCAGCTCACCGATCCAGGGGAGAAACACCGGGGAGCTGTTTTTT.

The chain combines TRBV12-3 or TRBV12-4 with TRBJ2-3; 8 nucleotides align to TRBD1. Germline trimming cut 1 base from V and 5 bases from J; bases unmatched to any gene: 5. The CDR3 has 15 residues. For the CDR3, the DNA is TGTGCCAGCAGTTTAGACAGGGGGTTCGAAGATACGCAGTATTTT. Translating gives CASSLDRGFEDTQYF.